These T cell receptor beta chains were read from a single sample in a study of identical twins. TCRdb called the 5' RACE reads again in MiXCR, with one record for every CDR3 protein. Here the sample spans 600,000 to 850,000 distinct CDR3 sequences, around a sixth being singletons. A further study also used this sample, focusing on T cells expressing NK-cell markers.

Sequences were obtained from PBMCs. These receptors came from a woman in her late teens or twenties in good health. Both conserved end residues are trimmed from each CDR3.

>TRBJ2-5|TRBV6-1
ASRELAGVDETQY
>TRBJ2-3|TRBV6-5
ASSYLGTGKADTQY
>TRBJ2-6|TRBV7-9
ASSLGSAGANVLT
>TRBJ1-1|TRBV27
ASSVAGDYTEAF
>TRBJ1-1|TRBV7-9
ASRSAWDTEAF
>TRBJ1-1|TRBV18
ASSPVQGFTEAF
>TRBJ2-3|TRBV7-2
ASSSGLAGTTDTQY
>TRBJ2-7|TRBV11-3
ASSSPRTGNEQY
>TRBJ1-1|TRBV29-1
SVMGGGEAF
>TRBJ2-7|TRBV10-3
AISVSDSSYEQY
>TRBJ2-3|TRBV5-1
ASTRLAGNYATDTQY
>TRBJ2-6|TRBV3-1
ASSPGRAGANVLT
>TRBJ1-5|TRBV20-1
SASTPHGTADGTYNQPQH
>TRBJ2-1|TRBV14
ASSQNRGNEQF
>TRBJ2-1|TRBV10-1
ASSESNAGGREEQF
>TRBJ2-7|TRBV12-3/TRBV12-4
ASTSGEGFHEQY
>TRBJ2-1|TRBV5-1
ASSPGSTRISYNEQF
>TRBJ1-1|TRBV5-1
ASSLAAGVRTEAF
>TRBJ1-2|TRBV29-1
SVETNRIGGYT
>TRBJ2-1|TRBV5-1
ASSLALGWWF
>TRBJ1-5|TRBV7-2
ASSLGGNLNQPQH
>TRBJ2-1|TRBV7-2
ASSTKGLAGDGNEQF
>TRBJ2-5|TRBV20-1
SARWTGRGETQY
>TRBJ1-1|TRBV7-9
ASMGQGTMNTEAF
>TRBJ2-2|TRBV2
ASWAHPNTGELF
>TRBJ2-1|TRBV20-1
SALTTSGTTYNEQF
>TRBJ2-5|TRBV7-2
ASSLVAETQY
>TRBJ1-3|TRBV20-1
SASPTPSGNTIY
>TRBJ2-7|TRBV5-1
ASSLASGETYEQY
>TRBJ1-2|TRBV12-3/TRBV12-4
ASSFGTVRYGYT
>TRBJ2-5|TRBV29-1
SVDPQGGETQY
>TRBJ1-2|TRBV12-3/TRBV12-4
ASRLTSRGDYGYT
>TRBJ2-7|TRBV5-5
ASTTGSEQY